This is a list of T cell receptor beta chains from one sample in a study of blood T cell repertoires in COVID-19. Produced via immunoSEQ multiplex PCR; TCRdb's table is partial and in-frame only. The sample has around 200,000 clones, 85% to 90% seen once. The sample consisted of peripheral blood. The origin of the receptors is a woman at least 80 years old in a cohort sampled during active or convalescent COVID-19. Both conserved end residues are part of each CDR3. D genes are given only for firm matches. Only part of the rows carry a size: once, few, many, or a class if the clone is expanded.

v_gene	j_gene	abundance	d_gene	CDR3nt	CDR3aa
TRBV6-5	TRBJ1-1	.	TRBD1	TGTGCCAGCAGTTACTCTTACAGGGGGCGTGAAGCTTTCTTT	CASSYSYRGREAFF
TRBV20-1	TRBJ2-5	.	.	TGCAGTGCCAGTGGGGGCAGGAGGGGCCAAGAGACCCAGTACTTC	CSASGGRRGQETQYF
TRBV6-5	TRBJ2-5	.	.	TGTGCCAGCAGTTGGGGGGGCCGTGAGACCCAGTACTTC	CASSWGGRETQYF
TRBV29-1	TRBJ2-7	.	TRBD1	TGCAGCGTTGGGACAGGGGCTTTCAGCTCCTACGAGCAGTACTTC	CSVGTGAFSSYEQYF
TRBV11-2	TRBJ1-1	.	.	TGTGCCAGCAGCTTCGAGGTGAACACTGAAGCTTTCTTT	CASSFEVNTEAFF
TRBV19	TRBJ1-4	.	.	TGTGCCAGTAGTAGGAGTGCAACTAATGAAAAACTGTTTTTT	CASSRSATNEKLFF
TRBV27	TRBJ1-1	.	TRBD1	TGTGCCAGCAGTAAGGACAGGGTAGAGACTGAAGCTTTCTTT	CASSKDRVETEAFF
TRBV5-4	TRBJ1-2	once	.	TGTGCCAGCAGCTTGGGGGCGCCTGGTGGGGCCTATGGCTACACCTTC	CASSLGAPGGAYGYTF
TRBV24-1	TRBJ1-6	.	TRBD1	TGTGCCACCAGTGATCCGGGACAGGGGAATTCACCCCTCCACTTT	CATSDPGQGNSPLHF
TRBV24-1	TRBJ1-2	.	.	TGTGCCACCAGTGATTTGACAGGGTCCACAAATGGCTACACCTTC	CATSDLTGSTNGYTF
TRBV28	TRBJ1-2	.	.	TGTGCCAGCAGTCGGAACTCAGGAAACTATGGCTACACCTTC	CASSRNSGNYGYTF
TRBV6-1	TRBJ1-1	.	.	TGTGCCAGCAGTGACGCAGGGAAAGTCGGTGAAGCTTTCTTT	CASSDAGKVGEAFF
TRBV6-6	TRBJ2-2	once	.	TGTGCCAGCAGTCCCCAGGAGCGGGCCGGGGAGCTGTTTTTT	CASSPQERAGELFF
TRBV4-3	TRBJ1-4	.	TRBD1	TGCGCCAGCAGCCAAGATAGGGGACAGGTTAATGAAAAACTGTTTTTT	CASSQDRGQVNEKLFF
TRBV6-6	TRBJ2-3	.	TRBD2	TGTGCCAGCAGTGCCCAGCGGGGGGTCCACACAGATACGCAGTATTTT	CASSAQRGVHTDTQYF
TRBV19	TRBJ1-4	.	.	TGTGCCAGTAGCGCTGTAGGGGCTCAGAATGAAAAACTGTTTTTT	CASSAVGAQNEKLFF
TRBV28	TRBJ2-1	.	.	TGTGCCAGCAGTTTGGGAGAGGCTGAGCAGTTCTTC	CASSLGEAEQFF
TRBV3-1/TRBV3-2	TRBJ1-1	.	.	TGTGCCAGCAGCCACGGACAGAGGAACACTGAAGCTTTCTTT	CASSHGQRNTEAFF
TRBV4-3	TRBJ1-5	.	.	TGCGCCAGCAGCCAAGAACGCGGGTTTCAGCCCCAGCATTTT	CASSQERGFQPQHF
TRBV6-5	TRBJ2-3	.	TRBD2	TGTGCCAGCACCCTCGGGGGGAGGGATACGCAGTATTTT	CASTLGGRDTQYF
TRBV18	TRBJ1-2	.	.	TGTGCCAGCTCACCGGGCAGGGCCTATGGCTACACCTTC	CASSPGRAYGYTF
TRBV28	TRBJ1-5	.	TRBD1	TGTGCCAGCAGTTTAAACAGGGGTACCGGCAATCAGCCCCAGCATTTT	CASSLNRGTGNQPQHF
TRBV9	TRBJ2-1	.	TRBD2	TGTGCCAGCACCGTCGGGACTAGCGGGGCAAACAATGAGCAGTTCTTC	CASTVGTSGANNEQFF
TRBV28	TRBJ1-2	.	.	TGTGCCAGCAGCCCGCGGTTGAGAGATGGCTACACCTTC	CASSPRLRDGYTF
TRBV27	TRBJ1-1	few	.	TGTGCCAGCAGTTTATCGCCCCGGGTCGGAACTGAAGCTTTCTTT	CASSLSPRVGTEAFF
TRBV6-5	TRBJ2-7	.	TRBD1	TGTGCCAGCAGTTACCGGGACAGGGGAACCTACGAGCAGTACTTC	CASSYRDRGTYEQYF
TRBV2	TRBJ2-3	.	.	TGTGCCAGCAGCAGACAGGCAGATACGCAGTATTTT	CASSRQADTQYF
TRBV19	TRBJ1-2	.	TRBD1	TGTGCCAGTAGTGTCGGACAGGGTGATGGCTACACCTTC	CASSVGQGDGYTF
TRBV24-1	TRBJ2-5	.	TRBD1	TGTGCCACCAGTGGAACAGGGGGCGTTTGGGAGACCCAGTACTTC	CATSGTGGVWETQYF
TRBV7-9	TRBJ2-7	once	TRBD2	TGTGCCAGCAGCCGCACGGGACTAGCGGGGGGCCCGGACGAGCAGTACTTC	CASSRTGLAGGPDEQYF
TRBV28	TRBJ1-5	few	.	TGTGCCAGCAGTTTAACGTCGGCGGGGATTCAGCCCCAGCATTTT	CASSLTSAGIQPQHF
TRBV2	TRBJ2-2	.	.	TGTGCCAGCAGCCTACAGAAGAACACCGGGGAGCTGTTTTTT	CASSLQKNTGELFF
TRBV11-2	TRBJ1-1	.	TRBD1	TGTGCCAGCAGCCGGACCCCGGGCAGGGGGCGAAACACTGAAGCTTTCTTT	CASSRTPGRGRNTEAFF
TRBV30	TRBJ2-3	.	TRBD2	TGTGCCTGCCGAAGAGCGGGGAGCACAGATACGCAGTATTTT	CACRRAGSTDTQYF
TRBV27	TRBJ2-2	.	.	TGTGCCAGCAGTTTACTACGGACTACGAACACCGGGGAGCTGTTTTTT	CASSLLRTTNTGELFF
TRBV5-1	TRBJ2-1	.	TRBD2	TGCGCCAGCAGCTTGGAGGGGACTAGCGGGAGACCTGAGCAGTTCTTC	CASSLEGTSGRPEQFF
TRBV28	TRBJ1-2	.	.	.	CASSSSAGGYTF
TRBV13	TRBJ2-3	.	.	TGTGCCAGCAGCCAGCAACTACCGGGAACGACGCAGTATTTT	CASSQQLPGTTQYF
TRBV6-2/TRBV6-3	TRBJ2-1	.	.	TGTGCCAGCAGTTACGTAATATGGCGGGGTCGGGGTAATGAGCAGTTCTTC	CASSYVIWRGRGNEQFF
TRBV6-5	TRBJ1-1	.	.	TGTGCCAGCAGCTCCATGCCAGGGAAGGACACTGAAGCTTTCTTT	CASSSMPGKDTEAFF
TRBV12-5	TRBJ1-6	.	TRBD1	TGTGCTAGTGGTTTGGGGACAGGGGCGAATTCACCCCTCCACTTT	CASGLGTGANSPLHF
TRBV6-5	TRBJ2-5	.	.	TGTGCCAGCAGAGGAGAGGTCCAAGAGACCCAGTACTTC	CASRGEVQETQYF
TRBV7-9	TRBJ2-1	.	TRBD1	TGTGCCAGCAGCACCTGGACAGGCGCCTCCTACAATGAGCAGTTCTTC	CASSTWTGASYNEQFF
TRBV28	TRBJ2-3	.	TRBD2	TGTGCCAGCAGTTTTACCGGGACTAGGACAGATACGCAGTATTTT	CASSFTGTRTDTQYF
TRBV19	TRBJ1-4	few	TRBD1	TGTGCCAGTACCCTGACAGGGTTTCCTGAAAAACTGTTTTTT	CASTLTGFPEKLFF
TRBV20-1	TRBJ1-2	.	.	TGCAGTGCTAGTCCTGGGAGTGGCCTCATCGAGGGCTACACCTTC	CSASPGSGLIEGYTF
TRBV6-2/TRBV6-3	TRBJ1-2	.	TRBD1	TGTGCCAGCAGTTACCGTCGCGGTGCAGGGGGCTCTGGCTACACCTTC	CASSYRRGAGGSGYTF
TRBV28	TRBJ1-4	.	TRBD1	TGTGCCAGCAGTGAGACAGGGGGTATAGCTAATGAAAAACTGTTTTTT	CASSETGGIANEKLFF
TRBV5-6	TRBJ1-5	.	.	TGTGCCAGCACCGGCCCGGGGAATCAGCCCCAGCATTTT	CASTGPGNQPQHF
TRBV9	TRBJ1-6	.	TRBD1	TGTGCCAGCAGCGTAGAAGGACAGGGTAATTCACCCCTCCACTTT	CASSVEGQGNSPLHF
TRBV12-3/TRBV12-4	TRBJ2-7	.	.	TGTGCCAGCACTCTGGACAGAGATCGTCCGTACTTC	CASTLDRDRPYF
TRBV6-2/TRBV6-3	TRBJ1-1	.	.	TGTGCCAGCATCCCCCCGAGAGGAGTGAACACTGAAGCTTTCTTT	CASIPPRGVNTEAFF
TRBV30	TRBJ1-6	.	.	TGTGCCTGGAGTACAGGAGGGTCACCCCTCCACTTT	CAWSTGGSPLHF
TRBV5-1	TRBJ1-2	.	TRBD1	TGCGCCAGCAGCCCTGACGGACAGGTATATGGCTACACCTTC	CASSPDGQVYGYTF
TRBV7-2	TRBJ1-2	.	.	TGTGCCAGCAGCCCCGGGGGGCTACTAGTGGATGGCTACACCTTC	CASSPGGLLVDGYTF
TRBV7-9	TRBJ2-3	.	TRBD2	TGTGCCAGCAGCGAGGGACTAGCGGGTGCAGATACGCAGTATTTT	CASSEGLAGADTQYF
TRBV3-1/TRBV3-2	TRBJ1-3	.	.	TGTGCCAGCAGCTCAAGTCGGGGAACTGGAAACACCATATATTTT	CASSSSRGTGNTIYF